The 23 T cell receptor beta chains below were found in one sample sequenced in a study of blood T cell repertoires in COVID-19. TCRdb keeps only in-frame clones here, not all; method: immunoSEQ multiplex PCR. The repertoire holds some 180,000 clones, with about 86% as singletons. The specimen sequenced was peripheral blood. These receptors all stem from a woman aged 70-85 years who had recovered from COVID-19.

V gene TRBV7-3 combines with J gene TRBJ2-5; the D is unclear. CDR3 length: 13 residues. Trimming shortened V by 5 bases and J by 4 bases, and 11 bases separated the two germline ends. CDR1 SGHTA and CDR2 FQGTGA come from the germline V gene. In nucleotides, the CDR3 is TGTGCCAGCAGCACCATGACGGGAGAGACCCAGTACTTC. Translating gives CASSTMTGETQYF.

CDR3: CASSYRPGGNEKLFF. The CDR3 DNA sequence: TGTGCCAGCAGTTATCGCCCGGGTGGGAATGAAAAACTGTTTTTT. The chain combines TRBV6-5 with TRBJ1-4, with D unclear. There are 15 residues in the CDR3. Trimming stripped 3 bases from V and 5 bases from J, with 13 bases between. From germline, CDR1 is MNHEY and CDR2 SVGAGI.

V usage is TRBV3-1 (or the pseudogene TRBV3-2) and J usage is TRBJ2-3; TRBD1 might be the D (6 bases). CDR3 length: 16 amino acids. Trimming took 1 base from V and 4 from J, leaving 15 bases between them. Germline V gene lookup returns CDR1 LGHDT and CDR2 YNNKEL (reference sequence). The CDR3: CASSQVPAPGADTQYF. The CDR3 DNA reads TGTGCCAGCAGCCAAGTCCCCGCACCAGGGGCAGATACGCAGTATTTT.

This chain links TRBV6-5 with TRBJ2-2; maybe TRBD2 (6 bases). V was pared by 10 bases and J by 6 bases, with 18 bases between. This CDR3 comprises 14 residues. In germline, CDR1 is MNHEY, CDR2 SVGAGI. The CDR3 spells CAIKNTGGPGELFF. CDR3 DNA sequence: TGTGCCATCAAGAACACCGGGGGTCCCGGGGAGCTGTTTTTT.

This chain connects TRBV6-5 to TRBJ1-1; 8 nucleotides align to TRBD1. CDR3 size: 12 residues. The junction had 3 bases not matched to a gene; V was cut back by 7 bases and J by 5 bases. CDR1 and CDR2 from the germline V gene are MNHEY and SVGAGI. The CDR3 bases are TGTGCCAGCACCAGACAGGGGACTGAAGCTTTCTTT. This translates into CASTRQGTEAFF.

The rearrangement uses TRBV7-2 and TRBJ1-1; 7 bases fit TRBD1. V was clipped by 10 bases and J by 5 bases; unmatched bases: 10. The CDR3 spans 13 residues. CDR1 and CDR2 (germline): SGHTA, FQGNSA. CDR3 nucleotide sequence: TGTGCCACCCAACAGGGGCGCCAGACTGAAGCTTTCTTT. It codes for CATQQGRQTEAFF.

This CDR3 reads CASSLAGGPPHEQYF. Here the CDR3 DNA reads TGTGCCAGCAGTTTGGCAGGGGGACCTCCTCACGAGCAGTACTTC. The J gene is TRBJ2-7, the V gene TRBV28, with 7 bases fitting TRBD1. V trimming: 3 bases; J trimming: 5 bases; junction bases outside the gene matches: 10. The V gene's germline CDR1 is MDHEN and CDR2 SYDVKM. CDR3 length: 15 amino acids.

This chain uses TRBV4-3 with TRBJ2-3, with TRBD2 as a possible D gene (6 bases). The V end was cut by 1 base, the J end by 10 bases, with 9 bases between. Germline V gene sequence: CDR1 LGHNA, CDR2 YSLEER. This CDR3 has 12 amino acids. In DNA form, the CDR3 reads TGCGCCAGCAGCCAAGGGACTACGGCGCAGTATTTT. Protein product: CASSQGTTAQYF.

The chain couples TRBV6-5 to TRBJ2-5, with D possibly TRBD1 on 8 matching bases. Trimming removed 4 bases from V and 1 base from J, with 16 bases in between. From germline, CDR1 is MNHEY and CDR2 SVGAGI. This CDR3 is 16 amino acids long. CDR3 DNA sequence: TGTGCCAGCAGTTGGAACAGGGGGGGAAGCCAAGAGACCCAGTACTTC. This translates into CASSWNRGGSQETQYF.

This clone was found once. This sequence joins TRBV4-1 and TRBJ2-1; D call uncertain. This CDR3 comprises 15 residues. Germline V gives CDR1 MGHRA, CDR2 YSYEKL. V was clipped by 0 bases and J by 2 bases, with 8 bases between them. As DNA, the CDR3 is TGCGCCAGCAGCCAAGAGGCCCTGGCCTACAATGAGCAGTTCTTC. Translating gives CASSQEALAYNEQFF.

This chain links TRBV19 with TRBJ2-5, with 7 bases aligning to TRBD2. V trimming: 6 bases; J trimming: 9 bases; junction bases outside the gene matches: 22. The CDR3 contains 17 residues. The germline V gene has CDR1 LNHDA and CDR2 SQIVND (reference sequence). The CDR3 here is CASSGLGRRGFGWAQYF. The CDR3 coding sequence is TGTGCCAGTAGCGGCCTCGGGAGGCGGGGGTTCGGATGGGCCCAGTACTTC. Complete variable domain (other parts from reference TRBV19 and TRBJ2-5): DGGITQSPKYLFRKEGQNVTLSCEQNLNHDAMYWYRQDPGQGLRLIYYSQIVNDFQKGDIAEGYSVSREKKESFPLTVTSAQKNPTAFYLCASSGLGRRGFGWAQYFGPGTRLLVL.

Here the CDR3 DNA reads TGCGCCAGCAGCCCCCGGACTAGCGGGAGAGTGGGGTTTCCGGACATTCAGTACTTC. Residues: CASSPRTSGRVGFPDIQYF. The V call is TRBV4-1, the J call TRBJ2-4; 13 nucleotides agree with TRBD2. Trimming cost V 4 bases and J 8 bases; bases outside gene matches: 17. Per germline, CDR1 MGHRA and CDR2 YSYEKL. This CDR3 is built from 19 residues.

This clone was observed a few times. This chain connects TRBV20-1 to TRBJ1-1; 9 nucleotides match TRBD1. Germline CDR1 DFQATT, CDR2 SNEGSKA (reference sequence). J lost 4 bases, V lost 3 bases, and 6 bases had no gene match. This CDR3 is built from 14 residues. This CDR3 is CSASGDRGSTEAFF. The CDR3 DNA is TGCAGTGCTAGTGGCGACAGGGGGAGCACTGAAGCTTTCTTT.

CDR3 in amino acids: CASSQGTGADDNQPQHF. CDR3 DNA sequence: TGTGCCAGCAGCCAAGGGACAGGGGCGGATGACAATCAGCCCCAGCATTTT. The rearrangement joins TRBV4-2 to TRBJ1-5, with 9 bases that match TRBD1. Per germline, CDR1 LGHNA and CDR2 YNFKEQ. The J segment lost 3 bases and the V segment lost 1 base, leaving 7 bases of the junction unmatched. The CDR3 is 17 amino acids.

This clone was found a few times. The CDR3 DNA follows: TGTGCCAGCAGTGGGGGAGTCCACCCCTATAATTCACCCCTCCACTTT. Amino acid sequence: CASSGGVHPYNSPLHF. The chain has TRBV6-1 and TRBJ1-6; D gene uncertain. The CDR3 has 16 amino acids. Trimming removed 4 bases at V and 2 bases at J, with 12 bases between. The V gene's germline CDR1 is MNHNS and CDR2 SASEGT.

This clone was picked up many times. The CDR3 DNA follows: TGTGCCAGCAGCCCGAGACTAGCGGTCCGCAAACTTACGCAGTATTTT. Amino acids: CASSPRLAVRKLTQYF. This rearrangement joins TRBV7-9 to TRBJ2-3, with 9 positions matching TRBD2. There are 16 residues in the CDR3. Germline CDR1 and CDR2: SEHNR and FQNEAQ (reference sequence). Trimming cost V 5 bases and J 8 bases; bases outside gene matches: 14. The full variable domain, completed using reference TRBV7-9 and TRBJ2-3, is DTGVSQNPRHKITKRGQNVTFRCDPISEHNRLYWYRQTLGQGPEFLTYFQNEAQLEKSRLLSDRFSAERPKGSFSTLEIQRTEQGDSAMYLCASSPRLAVRKLTQYFGPGTRLTVL.

CDR3: CATPSPQETQYF. As DNA, the CDR3 is TGCGCCACCCCTAGCCCCCAAGAGACCCAGTACTTC. The chain is built from TRBV10-2 and TRBJ2-5, with D possibly being TRBD2 (5 bases). Germline CDR1 reads WSHSY; CDR2 reads SAAADI. This CDR3 is 12 amino acids long. V gave up 10 bases and J gave up 1 base, with 10 bases separating them.

V usage is TRBV7-2 and J usage is TRBJ2-7; 9 nucleotides line up with TRBD1. Germline V gene sequence: CDR1 SGHTA, CDR2 FQGNSA. This CDR3 spans 14 amino acids. V gave up 5 bases and J gave up 5 bases; unmatched junction bases: 7. The CDR3 region has the DNA TGTGCCAGCAGCCTCCGGGACAGGGTCCACGAGCAGTACTTC. This encodes CASSLRDRVHEQYF.

This clone was seen a few times. The chain couples TRBV10-1 to TRBJ2-7; D possibly corresponds to TRBD2 (6 bases). This CDR3 contains 15 residues. Trimming cost V 0 bases and J 1 base, with 10 bases left between them. Germline V lookup: CDR1 WNHNN, CDR2 SYGVQD (reference sequence). As DNA, the CDR3 is TGCGCCAGCAGTGAGTCCCCGGACTATTCCTACGAGCAGTACTTC. Amino acids: CASSESPDYSYEQYF.

The CDR3 DNA reads as TGTGCCAGCAGCCTCCGGACTAGCGGGACCACAGATACGCAGTATTTT. Encoded protein: CASSLRTSGTTDTQYF. V and J are TRBV7-3 and TRBJ2-3; 12 bases map to TRBD2. V gave up 5 bases and J gave up 2 bases; unmatched junction bases: 5. From germline, CDR1 is SGHTA and CDR2 FQGTGA. The CDR3 extends over 16 amino acids. The full variable domain, in which reference TRBV7-3 and TRBJ2-3 provide the parts outside the CDR3, is GAGVSQTPSNKVTEKGKYVELRCDPISGHTALYWYRQSLGQGPEFLIYFQGTGAADDSGLPNDRFFAVRPEGSVSTLKIQRTERGDSAVYLCASSLRTSGTTDTQYFGPGTRLTVL.

The rearrangement uses TRBV5-1 and TRBJ1-4; perhaps TRBD1 as D (5 bases). CDR3 length equals 14 residues. Trimming took off 7 bases at V and 1 base at J, with 11 bases between the two ends. The germline CDR1 and CDR2 sequences are SGHRS and YFSETQ. This CDR3 is CASADGGTNEKLFF. The CDR3 DNA reads as TGCGCCAGCGCCGACGGGGGAACTAATGAAAAACTGTTTTTT.

This chain connects TRBV5-6 to TRBJ2-5, with 12 nucleotides matching TRBD1. This CDR3 region has 14 residues. The trim removed 4 bases at V and 5 bases at J, leaving 3 bases unmatched. CDR1 SGHDT and CDR2 YYEEEE come from the germline V gene. Written as DNA, the CDR3 is TGTGCCAGCAGCGGGACAGGGGGCTCGGAGACCCAGTACTTC. Translating gives CASSGTGGSETQYF.

The chain joins TRBV5-1 to TRBJ2-5; D perhaps matches TRBD2 (6 bases). The V gene's germline CDR1 is SGHRS and CDR2 YFSETQ. V dropped 0 bases and J dropped 3 bases, with 15 bases sitting between them. The CDR3 consists of 16 residues. The DNA for the CDR3 is TGCGCCAGCAGCTTGGCGTCGTGGGGGGAGAAAGAGACCCAGTACTTC. It codes for CASSLASWGEKETQYF. The whole variable domain, remainder taken from reference TRBV5-1 and TRBJ2-5, is KAGVTQTPRYLIKTRGQQVTLSCSPISGHRSVSWYQQTPGQGLQFLFEYFSETQRNKGNFPGRFSGRQFSNSRSEMNVSTLELGDSALYLCASSLASWGEKETQYFGPGTRLLVL.